These T cell receptor beta chains were read from a single sample in a study of OX40 agonist ivuxolimab in advanced cancers. Clones were read by immunoSEQ multiplex PCR, and TCRdb kept only the in-frame ones, dropping some. Among 50,000 to 85,000 clones listed, around 87% were seen once. The input for sequencing was CD4+ or CD8+ T cells sorted from blood, taken in a trial of the OX40 agonist ivuxolimab. The receptors were gathered from an adult with an advanced solid tumor such as melanoma, head and neck, liver or kidney cancer. Both conserved end residues are part of each CDR3. The D gene is left open where the match is weak. Some rows mark clone size as missing; the rest say once, few, many or name a class of expanded clone.

>TRBV18|-|TRBJ2-2|TRBD1
TGTGCCAGCTCACACGGGACAGGGGCCACCGGGGAGCTGTTTTTT
CASSHGTGATGELFF
>TRBV5-1|-|TRBJ1-2|-
TGCGCCAGCAGCTTGGCCTTGGCAGCTGGTGAAAGCTACACCTTC
CASSLALAAGESYTF
>TRBV12-5|-|TRBJ2-3|-
TGTGCTAGTGGTTTGGGAAGCACAGATACGCAGTATTTT
CASGLGSTDTQYF
>TRBV27|-|TRBJ1-2|TRBD1
TGTGCCAGCAGTTTTCGACAGGGAGGAACTGGCTACACCTTC
CASSFRQGGTGYTF
>TRBV5-1|-|TRBJ2-7|-
TGCGCCAGCAGCCGAGAGGGCGGACGCTCCTACGAGCAGTACTTC
CASSREGGRSYEQYF
>TRBV11-2|-|TRBJ2-2|TRBD2
TGTGCCAGCAGCACTAGCGGGGGTCTCCCCTCCTTCACCGGGGAGCTGTTTTTT
CASSTSGGLPSFTGELFF
>TRBV29-1|-|TRBJ1-1|TRBD1
TGCAGCGTTGCCAGTCAGGGGGCTTCTGTGGACACTGAAGCTTTCTTT
CSVASQGASVDTEAFF
>TRBV2|-|TRBJ2-5|-
TGTGCCAGCAGTGAGGACAGTAACCAAGAGACCCAGTACTTC
CASSEDSNQETQYF
>TRBV7-2|-|TRBJ2-7|TRBD1
TGTGCCAGCAGCCTAAATACAGGGGACTACGAGCAGTACTTC
CASSLNTGDYEQYF
>TRBV2|-|TRBJ1-4|-
TGTGCCAGCAGTGGGGAGGGACGCGGGGAAAAACTGTTTTTT
CASSGEGRGEKLFF
>TRBV2|-|TRBJ2-7|-
TGTGCCAGCGGGACGGACAAAAAATACGAGCAGTACTTC
CASGTDKKYEQYF
>TRBV19|-|TRBJ2-1|-
TGTGCCAGTAGAGGAGGGAACAATGAGCAGTTCTTC
CASRGGNNEQFF
>TRBV27|-|TRBJ1-1|-
TGTGCCAGCGCCGGTGTCATGAACACTGAAGCTTTCTTT
CASAGVMNTEAFF
>TRBV28|-|TRBJ2-7|-
TGTGCCAGCAGTTTTAGGGAAACCTTCTCCTACGAGCAGTACTTC
CASSFRETFSYEQYF
>TRBV19|-|TRBJ1-3|-
TGTGCCAGTAGTCCTCCCTACTCTGGAAACACCATATATTTT
CASSPPYSGNTIYF
>TRBV5-4|-|TRBJ2-1|-
TGTGCCAGCGGTCCCTCGGGCGGCTACAATGAGCAGTTCTTC
CASGPSGGYNEQFF
>TRBV7-9|-|TRBJ1-1|-
TGTGCCAGCAGCTCAGGGACACCCAACACTGAAGCTTTCTTT
CASSSGTPNTEAFF
>TRBV28|-|TRBJ2-1|-
TGTGCCAGCAGTTCGGGTGGGAGTTACAATGAGCAGTTCTTC
CASSSGGSYNEQFF
>TRBV9|-|TRBJ2-2|-
TGTGCCAGCAGCGTAGCCGGGCCCACCGGGGAGCTGTTTTTT
CASSVAGPTGELFF
>TRBV28|-|TRBJ2-7|TRBD2
TGTGCCAGCAGGGGGGGACTAGAGAACTACGAGCAGTACTTC
CASRGGLENYEQYF
>TRBV6-5|few|TRBJ1-1|TRBD1
TGTGCCAGCAGTTACAAGACAGGGTCCGCTTTCTTT
CASSYKTGSAFF
>TRBV6-6|-|TRBJ2-5|-
TGTGCCAGCGAGGGCTCCCAAGAGACCCAGTACTTC
CASEGSQETQYF
>TRBV29-1|-|TRBJ2-3|TRBD1
TGCAGCGTAAGGGGGGACAGGGAGGCGCACGCTAGCACAGATACGCAGTATTTT
CSVRGDREAHASTDTQYF
>TRBV4-1|-|TRBJ1-1|-
TGCGCCAGCAGCCAAGTGCCCCAGCTTACAGGGAGAGGCACTGAAGCTTTCTTT
CASSQVPQLTGRGTEAFF
>TRBV6-6|-|TRBJ1-4|TRBD1
TGTGCCAGCAGTCCCAGGGGGGCTAATGAAAAACTGTTTTTT
CASSPRGANEKLFF
>TRBV5-4|-|TRBJ1-1|-
TGTGCCAGCACCGCGCGGGCAGAAAAAAAAGCTTTCTTT
CASTARAEKKAFF
>TRBV6-5|few|TRBJ2-2|-
TGTGCCAGCAGTCCCGACTATTCCACCGGGGAGCTGTTTTTT
CASSPDYSTGELFF
>TRBV15|-|TRBJ2-5|-
TGTGCCACCAGCTCCCCCGGTGGGACCCAGTACTTC
CATSSPGGTQYF
>TRBV25-1|-|TRBJ2-1|-
TGTGCCAGCACCAGATTGGAAGGGAGCTCCTACAATGAGCAGTTCTTC
CASTRLEGSSYNEQFF
>TRBV28|-|TRBJ2-7|-
TGTGCCAGCAGTTTATCCTGGGGGTCGTCGCTCTACGAGCAGTACTTC
CASSLSWGSSLYEQYF
>TRBV18|once|TRBJ2-1|-
TGTGCCAGCTCACCCCCACCGAAACTTGAGGACAATGAGCAGTTCTTC
CASSPPPKLEDNEQFF
>TRBV5-8|-|TRBJ1-1|-
TGTGCCAGCACCCTATTTACCACGAACTCAGCGGGTGAAGCTTTCTTT
CASTLFTTNSAGEAFF
>TRBV28|-|TRBJ1-5|TRBD1
TGTGCCAGCAGTTTTCCCCGGACAGGCAATAGCAATCAGCCCCAGCATTTT
CASSFPRTGNSNQPQHF
>TRBV14|once|TRBJ1-2|-
TGTGCCAGCAGCCAACGATGGGACACGCAAAACTATGGCTACACCTTC
CASSQRWDTQNYGYTF
>TRBV4-1|-|TRBJ1-6|TRBD1
TGCGCCAGCAGCCTCCGGACAGGGAGTTCAATAACCACGAGTTATTCACCCCTCCACTTT
CASSLRTGSSITTSYSPLHF
>TRBV10-3|-|TRBJ1-1|-
TGTGCCATCAAGGCAGGGTGGGGGAACACTGAAGCTTTCTTT
CAIKAGWGNTEAFF
>TRBV19|few|TRBJ1-2|-
TGTGCCAGTAGTTTCCGGGGGAGCTATGGCTACACCTTC
CASSFRGSYGYTF
>TRBV7-2|once|TRBJ2-1|-
TGTGCCAGCAGCCTATCGGCCCCTAGCTCCTACAATGAGCAGTTCTTC
CASSLSAPSSYNEQFF
>TRBV28|-|TRBJ2-7|TRBD1
TGTGCCAGCAGTTATCAGGGGACAGGCTACGAGCAGTACTTC
CASSYQGTGYEQYF
>TRBV6-5|-|TRBJ2-1|-
TGTGCCAGCAGTTACTCGAAAAATAGCGCCCACAATGAGCAGTTCTTC
CASSYSKNSAHNEQFF
>TRBV28|-|TRBJ1-1|-
TGTGCCAGCAGTATTACTTACGGAGCCGGTAACCCTGAAGCTTTCTTT
CASSITYGAGNPEAFF
>TRBV7-6|-|TRBJ1-2|-
TGTGCCAGCAGCTTAGCCCGGGACAACCAGTACACCTTC
CASSLARDNQYTF
>TRBV28|-|TRBJ1-1|TRBD1
TGTGCCAGCAGTACCCGGACAGGGACGAACACTGAAGCTTTCTTT
CASSTRTGTNTEAFF